Listed here are 31 T cell receptor beta chains from one sample, sequenced in a study of T-cell memory formation after mild COVID-19. In TCRdb, the 5' RACE reads were re-called with MiXCR into one record per CDR3 protein. The table lists more than 350,000 distinct CDR3 sequences, 20% to 25% of them singletons, with around an eighth in the top ten. Sequenced material: PBMCs or a T cell subset sorted from them (not recorded which). These receptors were obtained from an adult woman who had mild COVID-19 (a few samples of this study predate the infection). Cell type and time point are not known.

This clonotype has more than one count but fewer than ten. The J gene is TRBJ2-1, the V gene TRBV5-1; 12 bases are shared with TRBD2. The CDR3 loop spans 17 amino acids. Germline CDR1 SGHRS, CDR2 YFSETQ. With V trimmed by 3 bases and J by 6 bases, 10 bases remained unmatched. CDR3 amino acids: CASSWKGTSGRINEQFF. The CDR3 DNA sequence: TGCGCCAGCAGCTGGAAGGGCACTAGCGGGAGGATCAATGAGCAGTTCTTC.

This clonotype was found a few times. The J gene is TRBJ1-1, the V gene TRBV7-8, with TRBD1 as a possible D gene (5 bases). Between the trimmed V and J ends, which lost 5 bases and 10 bases, there was a span of 14 bases. Germline CDR1 and CDR2: SGHVS and FQNEAQ. The CDR3 runs to 12 residues. This chain's CDR3 is CASSPGGRGAFF. The DNA of the CDR3 is TGTGCCAGCAGCCCGGGGGGACGGGGAGCTTTCTTT.

The rearrangement uses TRBV2 and TRBJ2-5; 10 bases agree with TRBD1. The germline V gene has CDR1 SNHLY and CDR2 FYNNEI. V dropped 1 base and J dropped 10; count of bases not matched to a gene: 6. CDR3 length: 14 amino acids. CDR3 sequence: CASSEDLGQGDQYF. CDR3 coding DNA: TGTGCCAGCAGTGAAGATCTTGGACAGGGGGACCAGTACTTC.

J is TRBJ1-1 and V is TRBV21-1; no DNA check was done on the table's D call, TRBD1. TRBV21-1 is a recognized pseudogene. The CDR3 spans 14 residues. CDR3 region: CVLSNGGRPTEAFF. In nucleotides, the CDR3 is TGTGTTCTCAGCAACGGGGGCCGCCCCACTGAAGCTTTCTTT.

The gene calls are TRBV7-6 and TRBJ1-1; D uncertain. V was trimmed by 5 bases and J by 4 bases, leaving 14 bases between them. The CDR3 is 14 amino acids. Looked up from germline, CDR1 is SGHVS and CDR2 is FNYEAQ. CDR3 nucleotides: TGTGCCAGCAGCCTAAAGCAAGTGGGCACTGAAGCTTTCTTT. Translation: CASSLKQVGTEAFF.

This chain uses TRBV9 with TRBJ2-7; 8 bases fit TRBD1. J gave up 5 bases and V 2 bases, and 9 bases lay outside the gene matches. Germline values: CDR1 SGDLS, CDR2 YYNGEE. This CDR3 is built from 15 residues. The CDR3 sequence: CASSVFGAGGDEQYF. The CDR3 nucleotides are TGTGCCAGCAGCGTTTTCGGGGCAGGGGGCGACGAGCAGTACTTC.

This clonotype was observed a handful of times. This chain joins TRBV4-1 and TRBJ1-1; no definite D call. Germline V gene lookup returns CDR1 MGHRA and CDR2 YSYEKL. The CDR3 covers 16 residues. V was pared by 0 bases and J by 1 base, with 12 bases between. CDR3 DNA sequence: TGCGCCAGCAGCCAAGAGGGGAACCAGTGGAACACTGAAGCTTTCTTT. Translated, it gives CASSQEGNQWNTEAFF.

The chain carries TRBV15 and TRBJ1-5, with D perhaps matching TRBD1 (6 bases). This CDR3 region has 18 residues. Per the germline V gene, CDR1 is LNHNV and CDR2 is YYDKDF (reference sequence). V was shortened by 0 bases and J by 6 bases, with 21 bases between the two germline ends. This chain's CDR3 is CATSREGKNRDVGQPQHF. The CDR3 bases are TGTGCCACCAGCAGAGAGGGGAAAAACAGGGACGTCGGTCAGCCCCAGCATTTT.

The chain couples TRBV6-5 to TRBJ2-3; the D is unclear. The CDR3 extends over 14 amino acids. V was trimmed by 2 bases and J by 4 bases, leaving 10 bases between them. The V gene's germline CDR1 is MNHEY and CDR2 SVGAGI. CDR3 nucleotides: TGTGCCAGCAGTTACAGAAGGGCTCCAGATACGCAGTATTTT. Translated: CASSYRRAPDTQYF.

This clonotype came up a few times. The chain combines TRBV27 with TRBJ1-1; 8 bases fit TRBD1. V lost 6 bases to trimming and J lost 4 bases; unmatched junction nucleotides: 7. From germline, CDR1 is MNHEY and CDR2 SMNVEV (reference sequence). The CDR3 has 14 residues. The CDR3 spells CASSGQGEGTEAFF. CDR3 DNA: TGTGCCAGCAGCGGACAGGGCGAAGGCACTGAAGCTTTCTTT.

J is TRBJ2-5 and V is TRBV12-3 or TRBV12-4, with 9 bases fitting TRBD2. The V segment lost 4 bases and the J segment 5 bases; nucleotides outside the gene matches: 2. This CDR3 has 13 residues. CDR3 sequence (DNA): TGTGCCAGCAGTTCAAGCGGGGGGGAGACCCAGTACTTC. Protein sequence: CASSSSGGETQYF.

This clonotype was picked up many times. The chain uses TRBV5-1 and TRBJ2-1, with TRBD2 matching 8 bases. The trim removed 4 bases at V and 7 bases at J, leaving 10 bases unmatched. This CDR3 comprises 15 residues. Germline values: CDR1 SGHRS, CDR2 YFSETQ. CDR3 amino acids: CASSPNGGAANEQFF. In nucleotides, the CDR3 is TGCGCCAGCAGCCCGAACGGGGGGGCGGCAAATGAGCAGTTCTTC.

This clonotype was picked up a small number of times. The rearrangement links TRBV12-3 or TRBV12-4 to TRBJ1-4, with 7 bases lining up with TRBD1. V lost 7 bases and J lost 11; bases outside the gene matches: 4. The CDR3 totals 11 residues. The CDR3: CASTGGWKLFF. Here the CDR3 DNA reads TGTGCCAGCACAGGGGGGTGGAAACTGTTTTTT.

The chain links TRBV6-2 or TRBV6-3 to TRBJ2-7; D may be TRBD1 (6 bases). The CDR3 has 15 residues. CDR1 is MNHEY and CDR2 is SVGEGT in the germline V gene. Deletions cut 5 bases from V and 2 bases from J, with 16 bases between. The CDR3 is CASSTHREGTYEQYF. The CDR3 DNA is TGTGCCAGCAGTACTCACAGGGAAGGTACCTACGAGCAGTACTTC.

As concerns this clonotype: A much larger clonotype is one base distant, so this may be a read error. The chain has TRBV12-3 or TRBV12-4 and TRBJ1-1; 7 bases agree with TRBD1. The CDR3 spans 14 residues. V gave up 5 bases and J gave up 1 base; unmatched junction bases: 4. The CDR3 protein is CASSAGTENTEAFF. CDR3 coding DNA: TGTGCCAGCAGTGCCGGGACAGAGAACACTGAAGCTTTCTTT.

The sample holds a few counts of this clonotype. The chain uses TRBV7-8 and TRBJ2-1, with a possible D match to TRBD1 (6 bases). The CDR3 runs to 15 residues. V was pared by 5 bases and J by 10 bases, with 21 bases between. Germline V gives CDR1 SGHVS, CDR2 FQNEAQ. DNA for the CDR3: TGTGCCAGCAGCCCCCAAGCCGATACAGGGTTGGAGCAGTTCTTC. It translates to CASSPQADTGLEQFF.

The rearrangement links TRBV25-1 to TRBJ1-1, with a tentative D call TRBD1 (5 bases). The CDR3 totals 11 residues. In germline, CDR1 is MGHDK, CDR2 SYGVNS. The V end lost 8 bases, the J end lost 6 bases, and 10 bases lay between the germline ends. The CDR3 bases are TGTGCCAGCTCAACGGGGGCTGAAGCTTTCTTT. Translating it yields CASSTGAEAFF.

The V and J genes are TRBV6-6 and TRBJ2-1; D is uncertain. The CDR3 extends over 15 amino acids. The V gene's germline CDR1 is MNHNY and CDR2 SVGAGI (reference sequence). Trimming took 6 bases from V and 5 from J, leaving 17 bases between them. CDR3 nucleotide sequence: TGTGCCAGCAGGACGGTAACATCGAATGACAATGAGCAGTTCTTC. Translating gives CASRTVTSNDNEQFF.

The rearrangement uses TRBV7-2 and TRBJ1-5, with D unresolved. Trimming cost V 0 bases and J 5 bases, with 11 bases left between them. Germline CDR1 reads SGHTA; CDR2 reads FQGNSA. This CDR3 is 15 amino acids long. CDR3 coding DNA: TGTGCCAGCAGCTTAGCGCGTAGTCAACATCAGCCCCAGCATTTT. Its protein product is CASSLARSQHQPQHF.

The gene calls are TRBV7-9 and TRBJ2-5, with 8 bases matching TRBD2. CDR3 length equals 17 residues. V lost 5 bases, J lost 0 bases, and 11 bases stayed unmatched. Germline V gene lookup returns CDR1 SEHNR and CDR2 FQNEAQ (reference sequence). CDR3 nucleotide sequence: TGTGCCAGCAGCGCCCCCCCGGCTAGCGGGTACCAAGAGACCCAGTACTTC. Translated, it gives CASSAPPASGYQETQYF.

This chain connects TRBV5-4 to TRBJ2-7; 9 nucleotides agree with TRBD2. This CDR3 spans 15 amino acids. Germline CDR1 SGHNT, CDR2 YYREEE (reference sequence). The ends lost 0 bases at V and 3 bases at J; junction bases unmatched: 4. The CDR3 coding sequence is TGTGCCAGCAGCTTGGGCGGGAGGGCCAACTACGAGCAGTACTTC. Its protein product is CASSLGGRANYEQYF. Using reference TRBV5-4 and TRBJ2-7 for the parts outside the CDR3, the full variable domain is ETGVTQSPTHLIKTRGQQVTLRCSSQSGHNTVSWYQQALGQGPQFIFQYYREEENGRGNFPPRFSGLQFPNYSSELNVNALELDDSALYLCASSLGGRANYEQYFGPGTRLTVT.

The CDR3 region has the DNA TGTGCCAGCAGCTGGTCTAACACGATGGGCACTGAAGCTTTCTTT. Protein product: CASSWSNTMGTEAFF. V is TRBV7-2 and J is TRBJ1-1; no firm D call. Between the trimmed V and J ends, which lost 4 bases and 4 bases, there was a span of 16 bases. CDR3 length: 15 residues. Germline CDR1 SGHTA, CDR2 FQGNSA.

This chain joins TRBV6-5 and TRBJ2-2, with D perhaps matching TRBD1 (5 bases). Germline loops: CDR1 MNHEY, CDR2 SVGAGI. Trimming cost V 2 bases and J 0 bases, with 10 bases left between them. This CDR3 region has 16 residues. The CDR3 sequence is CASSYTWTPNTGELFF. The CDR3 region has the DNA TGTGCCAGCAGTTACACCTGGACACCGAACACCGGGGAGCTGTTTTTT.

V usage is TRBV20-1 and J usage is TRBJ2-1; no clear D gene. The V and J ends lost 3 bases and 0 bases respectively, with 12 bases between them. The germline V gene has CDR1 DFQATT and CDR2 SNEGSKA (reference sequence). The CDR3 runs 15 residues. The CDR3 reads CSARSYSSSYNEQFF. CDR3 nucleotides: TGCAGTGCTAGGTCCTACTCGAGCTCCTACAATGAGCAGTTCTTC.

This chain uses TRBV5-1 with TRBJ2-3; 7 bases line up with TRBD1. Germline CDR1 SGHRS, CDR2 YFSETQ. The CDR3 covers 15 residues. The V and J ends lost 1 base and 1 base, in that order; junction bases with no gene match: 3. In nucleotides, the CDR3 is TGCGCCAGCAGCTTGAACAGGGGCGGCACAGATACGCAGTATTTT. It yields the protein CASSLNRGGTDTQYF.

The sample holds a few counts of this clonotype. The chain joins TRBV2 to TRBJ2-7; unclear D gene. In germline, CDR1 is SNHLY, CDR2 FYNNEI. This CDR3 is 12 amino acids long. The CDR3 reads CASALTLYEQYF. The CDR3 DNA reads as TGTGCAAGCGCGCTCACTCTCTACGAGCAGTACTTC.

This rearrangement joins TRBV12-3 or TRBV12-4 to TRBJ1-2, with 8 bases matching TRBD1. The J segment lost 8 bases and the V segment lost 2 bases, leaving 13 bases of the junction unmatched. The CDR3 covers 16 residues. The CDR3 sequence is CASSLYITGGSEGYTF. The CDR3 DNA reads TGTGCCAGCAGTTTATACATCACAGGGGGAAGTGAGGGCTACACCTTC.

This clonotype was seen more than once but under ten times. The chain is built from TRBV7-2 and TRBJ1-2; D unresolved. The germline gives CDR1 SGHTA, CDR2 FQGNSA. Trimming took 0 bases from V and 13 from J, leaving 9 bases between them. The CDR3 is 11 amino acids. CDR3 sequence (DNA): TGTGCCAGCAGCTTAGCGGTCAGCCCCACCTTC. It specifies CASSLAVSPTF.

This sequence joins TRBV29-1 and TRBJ2-5, with 13 positions matching TRBD2. Germline-derived CDR1 and CDR2 are SQVTM and ANQGSEA. J gave up 2 bases and V 4 bases, and 4 bases lay outside the gene matches. The CDR3 has 15 residues. CDR3 nucleotide sequence: TGCAGCGTTGGGGGACTAGCGGGAAGACAAGAGACCCAGTACTTC. It encodes CSVGGLAGRQETQYF.

This clonotype has a handful of counts. The chain is built from TRBV11-2 and TRBJ2-7, with TRBD2 matching 9 bases. CDR1 and CDR2 from the germline V gene are SGHAT and FQNNGV. There are 14 residues in the CDR3. The ends lost 4 bases at V and 5 bases at J; junction bases unmatched: 6. The CDR3 sequence: CASSSSRTSDEQYF. The CDR3 DNA reads as TGTGCCAGCAGCTCCTCTCGGACTAGCGACGAGCAGTACTTC.

The CDR3 sequence is CASTEPAGGRSYEQYF. CDR3 sequence (DNA): TGTGCCAGCACCGAGCCGGCCGGAGGTCGCTCCTACGAGCAGTACTTC. J is TRBJ2-7 and V is TRBV7-2; perhaps TRBD2 as D (5 bases). V gave up 7 bases and J gave up 0 bases, with 19 bases separating them. The germline CDR1 and CDR2 sequences are SGHTA and FQGNSA. The CDR3 spans 16 residues.